This TCR beta chain was found in a study of response to subunit inactivated influenza vaccine. TCRdb independently ran MiXCR on the RT-PCR reads; one entry per CDR3 protein. The sample contains some 640,000 distinct CDR3 sequences, 11% to 15% of which appear only once. This clonotype has a handful of counts. What it recognizes is unknown. Study conclusions and caveats: Authors suggested seasonal influenza vaccinations each recruit few new T cells.

This TCR came from a man aged 45-60 years who received an inactivated influenza vaccine. The sequences come from PBMCs from blood, collected around 15 days before vaccination.

The CDR3 region is CSAPGRLPPPNEKLFF. As DNA, the CDR3 is TGCAGTGCTCCGGGGCGGCTTCCCCCACCTAATGAAAAACTGTTTTTT. The chain joins TRBV20-1 to TRBJ1-4, with a weak D call TRBD1 (5 bases). The CDR3 is 16 residues long. CDR1 is DFQATT and CDR2 is SNEGSKA in the germline V gene (reference sequence). The germline V and J ends were trimmed by 5 bases and 3 bases, with 19 bases remaining between them.